This T cell receptor (beta chain) was captured in a study of T cells in Graves' hyperthyroidism and ophthalmopathy. Amplified TCR beta CDR3 regions came from RNA transcripts. TCR CDR3 regions were first amplified by RT-PCR with HTBI primers. A single record per CDR3 protein comes from TCRdb applying MiXCR to the multiplex PCR reads. The sample consists of roughly 500,000 distinct CDR3 sequences, around 22% of them appearing once. This clonotype was found a few times. Active moderate-to-severe ophthalmopathy, Clinical Activity Score at least 3, NOSPECS at least 4, under 3 months' duration. This receptor was taken from a woman aged 25 to 39 with Graves' ophthalmopathy. The source material was blood.

The CDR3 spells CATSPRGGYGYTF. The CDR3 bases are TGTGCCACCAGCCCCAGGGGAGGCTATGGCTACACCTTC. The J gene is TRBJ1-2, the V gene TRBV15; maybe TRBD1 (6 bases). V lost 5 bases to trimming and J lost 4 bases, with 11 bases between them. In germline, CDR1 is LNHNV, CDR2 YYDKDF (reference sequence). The CDR3 is 13 residues long.